This entry features one TCR beta chain sequence. As yet, its antigen is unknown. Some clones are missing from TCRdb's copy, which holds only in-frame ones; the method was immunoSEQ multiplex PCR. The sample lists about 65,000 clones, approximately 84% occurring once. The data originate from a study of a mutant IDH1 vaccine in newly diagnosed glioma. Germline V gene sequence: CDR1 MNHNY, CDR2 SVGAGI (reference sequence). This CDR3 has 13 residues. V shed 6 bases and J 4 bases; nucleotides not matched to a gene: 4. Time point meaning: week 23, last vaccination. What each vaccine dose contained was 300 ug of mutant IDH1 20-mer peptide, accompanied by topical imiquimod.

Sequencing used PBMCs, obtained from a glioma patient whose treatment included an IDH1 peptide vaccine. This clonotype was sampled from a man aged 30 to 39 with glioma. This rearrangement joins TRBV6-6 to TRBJ1-2; 8 nucleotides align to TRBD1. CDR3 in amino acids: CASSETGAYGYTF. The CDR3 DNA reads TGTGCCAGCAGCGAGACAGGGGCCTATGGCTACACCTTC.